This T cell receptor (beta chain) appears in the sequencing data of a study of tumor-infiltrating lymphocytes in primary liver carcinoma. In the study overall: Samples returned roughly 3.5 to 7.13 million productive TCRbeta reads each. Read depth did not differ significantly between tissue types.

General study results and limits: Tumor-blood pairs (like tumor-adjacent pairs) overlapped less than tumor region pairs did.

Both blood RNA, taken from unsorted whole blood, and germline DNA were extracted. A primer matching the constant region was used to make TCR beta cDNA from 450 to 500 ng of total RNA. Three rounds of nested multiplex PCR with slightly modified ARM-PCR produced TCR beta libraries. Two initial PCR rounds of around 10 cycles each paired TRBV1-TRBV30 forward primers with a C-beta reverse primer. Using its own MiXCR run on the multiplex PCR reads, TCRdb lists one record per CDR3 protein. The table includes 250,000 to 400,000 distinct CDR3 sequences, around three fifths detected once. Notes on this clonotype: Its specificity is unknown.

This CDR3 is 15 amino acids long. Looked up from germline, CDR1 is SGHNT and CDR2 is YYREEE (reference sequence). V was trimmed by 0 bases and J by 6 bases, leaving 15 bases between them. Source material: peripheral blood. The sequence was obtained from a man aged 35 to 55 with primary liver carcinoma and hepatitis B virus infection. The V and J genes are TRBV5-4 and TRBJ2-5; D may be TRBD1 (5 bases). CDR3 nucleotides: TGTGCCAGCAGCTTGGAGGGCGGCAGGGCCCAGACCCAGTACTTC. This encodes CASSLEGGRAQTQYF. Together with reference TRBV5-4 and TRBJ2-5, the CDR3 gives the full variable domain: ETGVTQSPTHLIKTRGQQVTLRCSSQSGHNTVSWYQQALGQGPQFIFQYYREEENGRGNFPPRFSGLQFPNYSSELNVNALELDDSALYLCASSLEGGRAQTQYFGPGTRLLVL.